The present TCR beta chain was sequenced within a study of cytomegalovirus exposure and HLA in healthy donors. Study summary: Counted in an early data release were approximately 80 million unique TCRs from HLA-typed donors.

This clone turned up a few times. As yet, its antigen is unknown. Study results and caveats: Investigators reported approximately 150 TCR beta chains as tied to cytomegalovirus. Several V segments, TRBV6-2 and TRBV6-3 among them, could not be told apart and were dropped.

The PCR had 60 Vbeta and 13 Jbeta primers. Clones were read by immunoSEQ multiplex PCR, and TCRdb kept only the in-frame ones, dropping some. Among some 130,000 clones listed, approximately 62% were seen once. This CDR3 comprises 17 residues. Trimming removed 3 bases from V and 1 base from J; junction bases left unmatched: 7. Germline loops: CDR1 MDHEN, CDR2 SYDVKM. Material: PBMCs. The receptor was isolated from a human donor in good health. This sequence joins TRBV28 and TRBJ2-1, with 9 bases matching TRBD2. The CDR3 reads CASSLDVAGESYNEQFF. The DNA for the CDR3 is TGTGCCAGCAGTTTGGACGTAGCGGGAGAATCCTACAATGAGCAGTTCTTC.